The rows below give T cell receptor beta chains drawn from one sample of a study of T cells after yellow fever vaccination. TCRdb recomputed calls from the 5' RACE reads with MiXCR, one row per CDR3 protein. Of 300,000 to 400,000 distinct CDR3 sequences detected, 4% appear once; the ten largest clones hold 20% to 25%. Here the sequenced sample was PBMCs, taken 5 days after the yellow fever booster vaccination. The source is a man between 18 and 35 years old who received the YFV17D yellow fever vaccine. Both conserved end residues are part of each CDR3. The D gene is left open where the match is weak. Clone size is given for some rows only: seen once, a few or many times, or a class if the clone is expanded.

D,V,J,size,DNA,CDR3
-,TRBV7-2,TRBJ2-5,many,TGTGCCAGCAGCTTAGTTCTTCGGGGAGAAGAGACCCAGTACTTC,CASSLVLRGEETQYF
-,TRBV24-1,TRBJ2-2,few,TGTGCCACCAGTGATTCGGTGGTGAACACCGGGGAGCTGTTTTTT,CATSDSVVNTGELFF
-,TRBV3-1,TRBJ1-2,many,TGTGCCAGCAGCCCTCGGACGGGGAGTGGCTACACCTTC,CASSPRTGSGYTF
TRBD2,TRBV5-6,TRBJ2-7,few,TGTGCCAGCAGCCCCGGGACTAGCTTCTACGAGCAGTACTTC,CASSPGTSFYEQYF
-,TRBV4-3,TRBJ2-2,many,TGCGCCAGCAGCCAAGTAGCTCGATCCACCGGGGAGCTGTTTTTT,CASSQVARSTGELFF
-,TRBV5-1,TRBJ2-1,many,TGCGCCAGCAGCCCGGACAGATTGTGGTTCTTC,CASSPDRLWFF
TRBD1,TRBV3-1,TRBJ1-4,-,TGTGCCAGCAGCCCGTTGGACAGGGAAAAACTGTTTTTT,CASSPLDREKLFF
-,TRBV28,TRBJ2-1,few,TGTGCCAGCAGTTGGGATAGCGATTACAATGAGCAGTTCTTC,CASSWDSDYNEQFF
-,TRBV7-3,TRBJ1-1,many,TGTGCCAGCAGCTTAGTCGGGGGCGCCGAATTCAGTGAAGCTTTCTTT,CASSLVGGAEFSEAFF
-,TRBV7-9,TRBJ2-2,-,TGTGCCAGCAGCTTAGAGCACAGTCTCACCGGGGAGCTGTTTTTT,CASSLEHSLTGELFF
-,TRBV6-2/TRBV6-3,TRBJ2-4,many,TGTGCCAGCAGTTACCCGCGTCCGCGGGTTTCTGACATTCAGTACTTC,CASSYPRPRVSDIQYF
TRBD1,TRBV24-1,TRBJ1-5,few,TGTGCCACCAGCCCGGGACAGGGAAAGTCTGACAATCAGCCCCAGCATTTT,CATSPGQGKSDNQPQHF
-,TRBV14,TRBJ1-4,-,TGTGCCAGCAGCCAAGATCTGGGAGCAACTAATGAAAAACTGTTTTTT,CASSQDLGATNEKLFF
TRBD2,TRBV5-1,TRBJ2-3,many,TGCGCCAGCAGCTACCTTGCTAGCGGGGGGGTGAGAGATACGCAGTATTTT,CASSYLASGGVRDTQYF
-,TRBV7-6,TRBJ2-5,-,TGTGCCAGCAGCCCACGGACAGCGCAAGAGACCCAGTACTTC,CASSPRTAQETQYF
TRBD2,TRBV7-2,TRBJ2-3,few,TGTGCCAGCAGCCACCCTCCCGGGGGGGTTTATACGCAGTATTTT,CASSHPPGGVYTQYF
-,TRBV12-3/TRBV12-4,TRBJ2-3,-,TGTGCCAGCAGTTTAGGATCTAGGTCCGCGCAGTATTTT,CASSLGSRSAQYF
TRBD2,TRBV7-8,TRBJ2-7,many,TGTGCCAGCAGCTTACTCCGGGAGGCCTACGAGCAGTACTTC,CASSLLREAYEQYF
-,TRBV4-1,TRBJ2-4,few,TGCGCCAGCAGCCAAGACGGGTGGGATAAAAACATTCAGTACTTC,CASSQDGWDKNIQYF
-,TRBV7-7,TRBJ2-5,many,TGTGCCAGCAGCCGAACGGGACTTAGGAGCCAAGAGACCCAGTACTTC,CASSRTGLRSQETQYF
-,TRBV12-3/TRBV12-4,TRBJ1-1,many,TGTGCCAGCAGACCTAGCGGGGCAGCCGAAGCTTTCTTT,CASRPSGAAEAFF
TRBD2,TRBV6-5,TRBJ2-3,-,TGTGCCAGCAGTTACCAAGGACTAGTTCCAGATACGCAGTATTTT,CASSYQGLVPDTQYF
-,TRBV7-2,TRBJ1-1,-,TGTGCCAGCAGCTTTCGGGAATATGGGACGGGGACTGAAGCTTTCTTT,CASSFREYGTGTEAFF
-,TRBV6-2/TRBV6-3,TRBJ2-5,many,TGTGCCAGCAGTTGGAGGGGGCGCGGAGAAAGGTACCAAGAGACCCAGTACTTC,CASSWRGRGERYQETQYF
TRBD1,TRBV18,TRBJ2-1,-,TGTGCCAGCTCGATACGACAGGGGAAGAATGAGCAGTTCTTC,CASSIRQGKNEQFF
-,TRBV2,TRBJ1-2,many,TGTGCCAGCAGTAACCCGACAGTCGGCTACACCTTC,CASSNPTVGYTF
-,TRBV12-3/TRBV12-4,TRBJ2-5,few,TGTGCCAGCAGTTTAGCGGGGGGGCAGACCCAGTACTTC,CASSLAGGQTQYF
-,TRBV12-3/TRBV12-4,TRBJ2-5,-,TGTGCCAGCACCGCGACGGATTCGGAGACCCAGTACTTC,CASTATDSETQYF
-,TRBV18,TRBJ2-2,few,TGTGCCAGCTCAAACCTAGAGATCGGGGTCACCGGGGAGCTGTTTTTT,CASSNLEIGVTGELFF
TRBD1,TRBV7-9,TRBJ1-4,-,TGTGCCAGCAGCCTACAAGGACAGGGCGGGAATGAAAAACTGTTTTTT,CASSLQGQGGNEKLFF